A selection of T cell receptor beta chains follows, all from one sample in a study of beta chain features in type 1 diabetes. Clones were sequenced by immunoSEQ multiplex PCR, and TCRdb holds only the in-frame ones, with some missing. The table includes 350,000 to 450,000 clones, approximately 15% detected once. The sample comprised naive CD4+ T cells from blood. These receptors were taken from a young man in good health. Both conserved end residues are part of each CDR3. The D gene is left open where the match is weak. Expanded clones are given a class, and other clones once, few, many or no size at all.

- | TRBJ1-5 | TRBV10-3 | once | CAISGTETLQPQHF | TGTGCCATCAGTGGGACAGAGACCCTACAGCCCCAGCATTTT
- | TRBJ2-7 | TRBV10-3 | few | CAISGQISRGEQYF | TGTGCCATCAGCGGACAGATTAGTCGGGGCGAGCAGTACTTC
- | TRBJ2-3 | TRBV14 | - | CASSQFRGAADTQYF | TGTGCCAGCAGCCAATTTCGGGGGGCCGCAGATACGCAGTATTTT
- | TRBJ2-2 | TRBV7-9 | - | CASSLGWDTGELFF | TGTGCCAGCAGCTTAGGGTGGGACACCGGGGAGCTGTTTTTT
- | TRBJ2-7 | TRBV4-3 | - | CASSQREHQPYEQYF | TGCGCCAGCAGCCAAAGGGAACATCAACCATACGAGCAGTACTTC
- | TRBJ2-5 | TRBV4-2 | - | CASSSQGRERRETQYF | TGTGCCAGCAGCTCCCAGGGGCGGGAGCGTAGGGAGACCCAGTACTTC
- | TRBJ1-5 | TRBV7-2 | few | CASSLEGSTKQPQHF | TGTGCCAGCAGCTTAGAGGGGAGCACAAAACAACCCCAGCATTTT
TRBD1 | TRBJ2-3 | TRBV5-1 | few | CASSLAFGQGFFTQYF | TGCGCCAGCAGCTTGGCCTTCGGACAGGGATTTTTTACGCAGTATTTT
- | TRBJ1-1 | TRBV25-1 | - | CASSHQGRTEAFF | TGTGCCAGCAGTCACCAGGGTAGGACTGAAGCTTTCTTT
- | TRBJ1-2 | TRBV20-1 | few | CSGRESYGYTF | TGCAGTGGGAGGGAGAGCTATGGCTACACCTTC
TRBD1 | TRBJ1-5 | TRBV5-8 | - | CASNRGDSRQNQPQHF | TGTGCCAGCAACCGGGGGGACAGTCGACAAAATCAGCCCCAGCATTTT
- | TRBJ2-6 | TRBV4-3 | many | CASSHGSGANVLTF | TGCGCCAGCAGCCACGGTTCTGGGGCCAACGTCCTGACTTTC
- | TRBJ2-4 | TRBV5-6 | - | CASSLYKNIQYF | TGTGCCAGCAGCCTCTACAAAAACATTCAGTACTTC
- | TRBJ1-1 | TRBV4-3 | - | CASSQLRNTEAFF | TGCGCCAGCAGCCAATTGCGGAACACTGAAGCTTTCTTT
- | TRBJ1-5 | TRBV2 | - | CASGDQPQHF | TGTGCCAGCGGGGATCAGCCCCAGCATTTT
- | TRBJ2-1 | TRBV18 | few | CASSLPTGRLDEQFF | TGTGCCAGCTCACTTCCCACCGGTAGGTTGGATGAGCAGTTCTTC
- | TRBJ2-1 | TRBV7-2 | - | CASSTPGEWNEQFF | TGTGCCAGCAGCACGCCGGGGGAATGGAATGAGCAGTTCTTC
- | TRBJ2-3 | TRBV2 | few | CASIEVGASDTQYF | TGTGCCAGCATCGAGGTGGGGGCCTCAGATACGCAGTATTTT
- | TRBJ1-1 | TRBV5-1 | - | CASSLEAKNTEAFF | TGCGCCAGCAGCTTGGAGGCCAAGAACACTGAAGCTTTCTTT
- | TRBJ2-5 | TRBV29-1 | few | CSVEEWLSETQYF | TGCAGCGTTGAAGAATGGTTGTCGGAGACCCAGTACTTC
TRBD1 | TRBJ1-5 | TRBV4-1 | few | CASSQPGQGGQPQHF | TGCGCCAGCAGCCAACCCGGACAGGGAGGGCAGCCCCAGCATTTT
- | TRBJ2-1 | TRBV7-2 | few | CASSLVPRQVNEQFF | TGTGCCAGCAGCTTAGTCCCGCGCCAAGTCAATGAGCAGTTCTTC
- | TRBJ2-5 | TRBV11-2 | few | CASSLAFRTETQYF | TGTGCCAGCAGCTTAGCATTCCGGACGGAGACCCAGTACTTC
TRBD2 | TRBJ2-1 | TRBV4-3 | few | CASSRKGLAGFNEQFF | TGCGCCAGCAGCCGCAAGGGACTAGCGGGATTCAATGAGCAGTTCTTC
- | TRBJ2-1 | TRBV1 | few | CTSSHTWTSGSSNEQFF | TGCACCAGCAGCCATACTTGGACTAGCGGGAGTTCGAATGAGCAGTTCTTC
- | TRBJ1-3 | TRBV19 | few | CASSESSGNTIYF | TGTGCCAGTAGCGAGAGCTCTGGAAACACCATATATTTT
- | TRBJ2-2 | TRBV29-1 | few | CGVEKTLNTGELFF | TGCGGGGTAGAAAAGACTTTGAACACCGGGGAGCTGTTTTTT
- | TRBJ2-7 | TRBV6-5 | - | CASSATGSSYEQYF | TGTGCCAGCAGTGCGACCGGGTCCTCCTACGAGCAGTACTTC
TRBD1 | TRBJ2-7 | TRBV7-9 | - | CASSFGTGPGEQYF | TGTGCCAGCAGCTTCGGGACAGGTCCCGGCGAGCAGTACTTC
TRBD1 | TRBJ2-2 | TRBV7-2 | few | CASRRPGQGDTGELFF | TGTGCCAGCAGACGTCCGGGACAGGGGGACACCGGGGAGCTGTTTTTT
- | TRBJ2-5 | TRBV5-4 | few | CASSSLKETQYF | TGTGCCAGCAGCTCTCTTAAAGAGACCCAGTACTTC
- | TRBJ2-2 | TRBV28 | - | CASSEQGANTGELFF | TGTGCCAGCAGCGAACAGGGTGCGAACACCGGGGAGCTGTTTTTT
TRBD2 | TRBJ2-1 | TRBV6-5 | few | CASSRGSGGNNEQFF | TGTGCCAGCAGCCGGGGAAGCGGGGGTAACAATGAGCAGTTCTTC
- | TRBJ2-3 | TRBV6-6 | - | CASSQTPDTQYF | TGTGCCAGCAGCCAAACCCCAGATACGCAGTATTTT
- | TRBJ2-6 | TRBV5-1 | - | CASSPDGVGANVLTF | TGCGCCAGCAGCCCTGACGGGGTTGGGGCCAACGTCCTGACTTTC
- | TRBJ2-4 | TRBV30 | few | CAWGSGPGGQYF | TGTGCCTGGGGGTCGGGGCCCGGGGGTCAGTACTTC
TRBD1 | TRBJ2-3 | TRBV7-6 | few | CASTRQGPRHTDTQYF | TGTGCCAGCACCCGACAGGGCCCTCGACACACAGATACGCAGTATTTT
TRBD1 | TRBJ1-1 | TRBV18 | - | CASSLNRGPETEAFF | TGTGCCAGCTCACTCAATAGGGGGCCGGAGACTGAAGCTTTCTTT
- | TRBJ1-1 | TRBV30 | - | CAWSTGLGEAFF | TGTGCCTGGAGCACGGGTTTAGGAGAAGCTTTCTTT
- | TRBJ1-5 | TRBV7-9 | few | CASSLIGDQPQHF | TGTGCCAGCAGCTTAATTGGGGATCAGCCCCAGCATTTT
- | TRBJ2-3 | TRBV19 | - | CASKRLEGTDTQYF | TGTGCCTCAAAAAGACTAGAAGGCACAGATACGCAGTATTTT
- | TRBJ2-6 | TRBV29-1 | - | CSVEDRGSPGANVLTF | TGCAGCGTTGAAGATCGCGGGTCCCCTGGGGCCAACGTCCTGACTTTC